Below are 32 T cell receptor beta chains sequenced from a single sample in a study of CD4 T cells in relation to SARS-CoV-2 and coronaviruses. CD4+ T cells from unexposed donors were obtained before the COVID-19 pandemic (2011-2018). TCRdb's copy holds only in-frame clones and misses some; the assay was immunoSEQ multiplex PCR. The table lists 60,000 to 85,000 clones, approximately 93% of them singletons. The material sequenced was naive CD4+ T cells from PBMCs. Subset indicated: naive CD4+ T cells isolated by negative enrichment. The receptors shown here come from a human donor in good health.

The chain is built from TRBV20-1 and TRBJ2-3; 13 bases match TRBD2. This CDR3 region has 17 residues. Per the germline V gene, CDR1 is DFQATT and CDR2 is SNEGSKA (reference sequence). Losses at the gene ends were 3 bases for V and 0 bases for J; bases not matched to a gene: 6. In nucleotides, the CDR3 is TGCAGTGCTAGTACTAGCGGGAGGGCTGGGAGCACAGATACGCAGTATTTT. Encoded protein: CSASTSGRAGSTDTQYF.

The rearrangement links TRBV18 to TRBJ2-3; the D gene could be TRBD1 or TRBD2 (5 bases each). Trimming left V 8 bases short and J 5 bases short, with 11 bases between. The CDR3 is 12 amino acids. Germline V lookup: CDR1 KGHSH, CDR2 LQKENI. The CDR3 spells CASQGEGDTQYF. The CDR3 DNA reads TGTGCCAGCCAGGGTGAGGGAGATACGCAGTATTTT.

This rearrangement joins TRBV10-3 to TRBJ1-4; 8 bases map to TRBD1. V was pared by 2 bases and J by 8 bases, with 4 bases of the junction left unmatched. The CDR3 is 14 amino acids. The V gene's germline CDR1 is ENHRY and CDR2 SYGVKD. CDR3 sequence (DNA): TGTGCCATCAGTGAGGATAGGACAGGGGAAAAACTGTTTTTT. This sequence encodes CAISEDRTGEKLFF.

CDR3 nucleotides: TGTGCCAGCAGCTCTCCTTGGAATTCACCCCTCCACTTT. Translated: CASSSPWNSPLHF. The chain carries TRBV28 and TRBJ1-6; D not resolved. Per the germline V gene, CDR1 is MDHEN and CDR2 is SYDVKM. This CDR3 contains 13 residues. V was shortened by 6 bases and J by 7 bases, with 10 bases between the two germline ends.

The chain carries TRBV12-3 or TRBV12-4 and TRBJ1-2; 8 bases are shared with TRBD1. V lost 6 bases, J lost 6 bases, and 3 bases stayed unmatched. The CDR3 length is 12 residues. CDR3 in DNA: TGTGCCAGCAGGGGACAGGAAGATGGCTACACCTTC. Translation: CASRGQEDGYTF.

V usage is TRBV28 and J usage is TRBJ1-5, with a tentative D call TRBD1 (5 bases). This CDR3 has 13 amino acids. The germline gives CDR1 MDHEN, CDR2 SYDVKM. V gave up 3 bases and J gave up 6 bases, with 9 bases separating them. Here the CDR3 reads CASSFSGRQPQHF. CDR3 nucleotide sequence: TGTGCCAGCAGTTTTTCAGGGCGTCAGCCCCAGCATTTT.

The V call is TRBV30, the J call TRBJ2-1; tentatively, D is TRBD2 (7 bases). This CDR3 has 15 amino acids. Trimming took off 3 bases at V and 5 bases at J, with 17 bases between the two ends. Germline loops: CDR1 GTSNPN, CDR2 SVGIG (reference sequence). CDR3 residues: CAWSPWGGTHNEQFF. The CDR3 bases are TGTGCCTGGAGCCCATGGGGGGGCACGCACAATGAGCAGTTCTTC.

The rearrangement joins TRBV9 to TRBJ2-2, with a weak D call TRBD1 (6 bases). The germline V gene has CDR1 SGDLS and CDR2 YYNGEE. This CDR3 contains 14 residues. The V end lost 3 bases, the J end lost 6 bases, and 12 bases lay between the germline ends. CDR3 nucleotides: TGTGCCAGCAGCGCCGACCACAGGGCCGGGGAGCTGTTTTTT. Translating gives CASSADHRAGELFF. Variable domain in full (rest from reference TRBV9 and TRBJ2-2): DSGVTQTPKHLITATGQRVTLRCSPRSGDLSVYWYQQSLDQGLQFLIQYYNGEERAKGNILERFSAQQFPDLHSELNLSSLELGDSALYFCASSADHRAGELFFGEGSRLTVL.

This clone was recorded once. The CDR3 bases are TGTGCCAGCAGCTTAGAGGCTACGCAGTATTTT. It encodes CASSLEATQYF. V gene TRBV13 combines with J gene TRBJ2-3; D gene ambiguous. Germline V CDR1 and CDR2: PRHDT, FYEKMQ (reference sequence). This CDR3 comprises 11 residues. Trimming removed 1 base from V and 8 bases from J, with 4 bases in between.

The genes are TRBV27 and TRBJ2-3; no clear D. The V gene's germline CDR1 is MNHEY and CDR2 SMNVEV (reference sequence). Between the trimmed V and J ends, which lost 3 bases and 1 base, there was a span of 11 bases. This CDR3 is built from 15 residues. The DNA for the CDR3 is TGTGCCAGCAGTTTTTTAGTGCGAGGCACAGATACGCAGTATTTT. Encoded protein: CASSFLVRGTDTQYF.

The chain uses TRBV4-1 and TRBJ2-7, with D possibly matching TRBD2 (5 bases). V shed 1 base and J shed 2 bases, with 12 bases lying between them. Germline loops: CDR1 MGHRA, CDR2 YSYEKL. This CDR3 is 15 amino acids long. For the CDR3, the DNA is TGCGCCAGCAGCCAAGCGGGGAGTAGCGCCTACGAGCAGTACTTC. Protein product: CASSQAGSSAYEQYF.

The chain uses TRBV10-3 and TRBJ2-7; D gene unclear. This CDR3 contains 15 residues. V shed 0 bases and J shed 0 bases, with 9 bases lying between them. Per the germline V gene, CDR1 is ENHRY and CDR2 is SYGVKD. The CDR3 nucleotides read TGTGCCATCAGTGAGTCGAAGGCTAGCTCCTACGAGCAGTACTTC. This codes for CAISESKASSYEQYF.

The chain has TRBV2 and TRBJ2-7, with 7 bases fitting TRBD2. This CDR3 is built from 13 residues. From germline, CDR1 is SNHLY and CDR2 FYNNEI. Unmatched junction bases numbered 6, after V lost 9 bases and J lost 1 base. For the CDR3, the DNA is TGTGCCAGTGGCCGGGAGGAATCCTACGAGCAGTACTTC. Translation: CASGREESYEQYF.

The rearrangement links TRBV27 to TRBJ1-3; D ambiguous. CDR1 and CDR2 from the germline V gene are MNHEY and SMNVEV (reference sequence). Trimming took off 4 bases at V and 4 bases at J, with 11 bases between the two ends. The CDR3 contains 14 residues. The CDR3 loop is CASSSTYQGNTIYF. DNA of the CDR3: TGTGCCAGCAGTTCGACATATCAGGGAAACACCATATATTTT.

This clone has a handful of counts. The V and J genes are TRBV20-1 and TRBJ1-3; possibly TRBD1 for D (5 bases). Germline V gene lookup returns CDR1 DFQATT and CDR2 SNEGSKA (reference sequence). V was clipped by 3 bases and J by 2 bases, with 11 bases between them. This CDR3 has 14 amino acids. The CDR3 is CSASRGGAGNTIYF. The DNA for the CDR3 is TGCAGTGCTAGTCGCGGGGGGGCTGGAAACACCATATATTTT.

This rearrangement joins TRBV9 to TRBJ1-2; D is undetermined. This CDR3 is 15 amino acids long. CDR1 SGDLS and CDR2 YYNGEE come from the germline V gene. Trimming removed 4 bases at V and 8 bases at J, with 21 bases between. The CDR3 protein is CASSLEGSLPGGYTF. The CDR3 nucleotides are TGTGCCAGCAGCTTAGAAGGCAGCCTCCCGGGAGGCTACACCTTC. Looking up the rest from reference TRBV9 and TRBJ1-2 gives the full variable domain: DSGVTQTPKHLITATGQRVTLRCSPRSGDLSVYWYQQSLDQGLQFLIQYYNGEERAKGNILERFSAQQFPDLHSELNLSSLELGDSALYFCASSLEGSLPGGYTFGSGTRLTVV.

This chain uses TRBV4-2 with TRBJ2-7; 14 nucleotides align to TRBD2. Germline V gene lookup returns CDR1 LGHNA and CDR2 YNFKEQ. CDR3 length: 18 amino acids. V gave up 4 bases and J gave up 1 base; unmatched junction bases: 9. The CDR3 protein is CASSLGTSGSKRSYEQYF. Here the CDR3 DNA reads TGTGCCAGCAGCCTCGGGACTAGCGGGAGTAAGCGGTCCTACGAGCAGTACTTC.

This chain's CDR3 is CASSQDPHRLNTEAFF. The DNA for the CDR3 is TGTGCCAGCAGCCAAGATCCCCACAGGCTGAACACTGAAGCTTTCTTT. This sequence joins TRBV3-1 (or the pseudogene TRBV3-2) and TRBJ1-1; TRBD1 is a possible D gene (5 bases). This CDR3 comprises 16 residues. CDR1 and CDR2 (germline): LGHDT, YNNKEL (reference sequence). Trimming cost V 0 bases and J 0 bases, with 11 bases left between them.

The chain couples TRBV5-4 to TRBJ2-7; either TRBD1 or TRBD2 may supply D (6 bases each). The V end was cut by 2 bases, the J end by 6 bases, with 9 bases between. CDR1 is SGHNT, CDR2 YYREEE, per germline (reference sequence). This CDR3 contains 12 residues. CDR3 nucleotide sequence: TGTGCCAGCAGCTTACAGGGAGGCGAGCAGTACTTC. Residues: CASSLQGGEQYF.

The J gene is TRBJ2-3, the V gene TRBV5-1; 7 nucleotides match TRBD1. CDR3 size: 14 residues. Germline V CDR1 and CDR2: SGHRS, YFSETQ. The V segment lost 1 base and the J segment 2 bases; nucleotides outside the gene matches: 1. The CDR3 sequence is CASSLTGVTDTQYF. The CDR3 DNA is TGCGCCAGCAGCTTGACAGGGGTCACAGATACGCAGTATTTT.

This rearrangement joins TRBV2 to TRBJ2-7, with TRBD1 matching 11 bases. The trim removed 4 bases at V and 8 bases at J, leaving 7 bases unmatched. Looked up from germline, CDR1 is SNHLY and CDR2 is FYNNEI. There are 14 residues in the CDR3. CDR3 protein: CASSAGTGGLQQYF. The DNA for the CDR3 is TGTGCCAGCAGTGCCGGGACAGGGGGTTTACAGCAGTACTTC. Using reference TRBV2 and TRBJ2-7 for the parts outside the CDR3, the full variable domain is EPEVTQTPSHQVTQMGQEVILRCVPISNHLYFYWYRQILGQKVEFLVSFYNNEISEKSEIFDDQFSVERPDGSNFTLKIRSTKLEDSAMYFCASSAGTGGLQQYFGPGTRLTVT.

The chain has TRBV10-3 and TRBJ1-4; 7 positions agree with TRBD1. V was clipped by 8 bases and J by 3 bases; unmatched bases: 9. The germline V gene encodes CDR1 ENHRY and CDR2 SYGVKD. CDR3 length: 15 amino acids. For the CDR3, the DNA is TGTGCCATCGGATCGTCACAGGGGTCTAATGAAAAACTGTTTTTT. This translates into CAIGSSQGSNEKLFF.

The J gene is TRBJ2-5, the V gene TRBV20-1; TRBD1 is a possible D gene (7 bases). Trimming stripped 4 bases from V and 9 bases from J, with 12 bases between. This CDR3 has 11 amino acids. Germline V lookup: CDR1 DFQATT, CDR2 SNEGSKA (reference sequence). The CDR3 protein is CSAKIRGAQYF. For the CDR3, the DNA is TGCAGTGCTAAAATCAGGGGGGCCCAGTACTTC.

This chain links TRBV19 with TRBJ1-6; tentative D call: TRBD1 (5 bases). This CDR3 has 14 amino acids. V was pared by 8 bases and J by 7 bases, with 15 bases between. The germline CDR1 and CDR2 sequences are LNHDA and SQIVND (reference sequence). CDR3 nucleotide sequence: TGTGCCAGTTCGGGCGGGGGTCGGAATTCACCCCTCCACTTT. Its protein product is CASSGGGRNSPLHF.

As regards this clone: At one boundary the junction diverges from the germline segment, which might be a read error. This chain links TRBV7-2 with TRBJ2-1; 8 nucleotides agree with TRBD2. The CDR3 spans 15 residues. Looked up from germline, CDR1 is SGHTA and CDR2 is FQGNSA. The CDR3 coding sequence is TGTGCCAGCAGCTTATGGTCTAGCGGGCCTTCGAAGGTGGTCTTC. Translating it yields CASSLWSSGPSKVVF.

This chain uses TRBV6-6 with TRBJ2-3; TRBD2 might be the D (6 bases). The CDR3 contains 14 residues. V lost 8 bases, J lost 3 bases, and 15 bases lay in between. CDR1 and CDR2 (germline): MNHNY, SVGAGI (reference sequence). CDR3 region: CASAPMEGTDTQYF. The CDR3 DNA reads TGTGCCAGCGCCCCGATGGAGGGAACAGATACGCAGTATTTT.

This chain connects TRBV18 to TRBJ2-2; D is ambiguous. The CDR3 consists of 11 residues. CDR1 is KGHSH and CDR2 is LQKENI in the germline V gene. Trimming stripped 3 bases from V and 6 bases from J, with 2 bases between. CDR3 sequence: CASSPPGELFF. CDR3 DNA: TGTGCCAGCTCACCCCCCGGGGAGCTGTTTTTT.

The chain has TRBV7-8 and TRBJ2-2, with 10 nucleotides matching TRBD1. Trimming cost V 5 bases and J 3 bases; bases outside gene matches: 9. The CDR3 totals 17 residues. The germline gives CDR1 SGHVS, CDR2 FQNEAQ. The CDR3 spells CASSPYPGQGHTGELFF. CDR3 nucleotides: TGTGCCAGCAGCCCCTATCCGGGACAGGGGCACACCGGGGAGCTGTTTTTT.

V and J are TRBV9 and TRBJ2-6; 12 nucleotides align to TRBD1. Trimming removed 3 bases from V and 4 bases from J; junction bases left unmatched: 11. Germline V gives CDR1 SGDLS, CDR2 YYNGEE. This CDR3 comprises 19 residues. Here the CDR3 reads CASSDTQGQGAVGANVLTF. The CDR3 nucleotides are TGTGCCAGCAGCGACACACAGGGACAGGGGGCGGTCGGGGCCAACGTCCTGACTTTC.

The chain recombines TRBV4-3 with TRBJ1-2; perhaps TRBD1 as D (6 bases). This CDR3 spans 15 amino acids. Germline values: CDR1 LGHNA, CDR2 YSLEER. V shed 0 bases and J shed 5 bases, with 13 bases lying between them. The CDR3 loop is CASSQELHQGYGYTF. CDR3 bases: TGCGCCAGCAGCCAAGAGCTACATCAGGGGTATGGCTACACCTTC.

This chain uses TRBV5-1 with TRBJ2-7; D possibly matches TRBD1 or TRBD2 (5 bases each). V was cut by 4 bases and J by 3 bases, with 20 bases left in between. Germline CDR1 is SGHRS and CDR2 is YFSETQ. CDR3 length equals 16 residues. The CDR3 region is CASSPGRHEIIYEQYF. CDR3 sequence (DNA): TGCGCCAGCAGCCCGGGACGGCATGAAATTATCTACGAGCAGTACTTC.

This chain links TRBV11-2 with TRBJ2-3; 8 nucleotides agree with TRBD2. CDR1 SGHAT and CDR2 FQNNGV come from the germline V gene. V lost 1 base, J lost 2 bases, and 5 bases stayed unmatched. The CDR3 contains 16 residues. The CDR3 reads CASSLVSGANTDTQYF. DNA of the CDR3: TGTGCCAGCAGCTTAGTTAGCGGGGCCAACACAGATACGCAGTATTTT.